One and the same sample provided the 29 T cell receptor beta chains below, sequenced in a study of cytomegalovirus exposure and HLA in healthy donors. This PCR relied on a set of 60 Vbeta primers and 13 Jbeta primers. TCRdb keeps only in-frame clones here, not all; method: immunoSEQ multiplex PCR. The data show around 120,000 clones, roughly 80% seen once. Sequenced sample: PBMCs. These receptors were collected from a female donor in good health and CMV-seropositive.

This chain uses TRBV6-6 with TRBJ1-3, with 7 bases fitting TRBD1. From germline, CDR1 is MNHNY and CDR2 SVGAGI (reference sequence). The CDR3 sequence is 13 residues long. Losses at the gene ends were 7 bases for V and 4 bases for J; bases not matched to a gene: 4. DNA for the CDR3: TGTGCCAGCATTTTGACAGGGGGAAACACCATATATTTT. It translates to CASILTGGNTIYF.

The chain couples TRBV2 to TRBJ2-7; D is unclear. The CDR3 consists of 11 residues. V was pared by 4 bases and J by 4 bases, with 5 bases between. Per germline, CDR1 SNHLY and CDR2 FYNNEI. Written as DNA, the CDR3 is TGTGCCAGCAGTGTCATGTACGAGCAGTACTTC. Translating it yields CASSVMYEQYF.

V is TRBV7-2 and J is TRBJ1-5, with 8 bases matching TRBD1. The junction had 4 bases not matched to a gene; V was cut back by 5 bases and J by 4 bases. This CDR3 region has 14 residues. Germline CDR1 is SGHTA and CDR2 is FQGNSA. The CDR3 region is CASSIRQGNQPQHF. CDR3 coding DNA: TGTGCCAGCAGCATCCGACAGGGGAATCAGCCCCAGCATTTT.

This clone was counted a few times. V and J are TRBV5-4 and TRBJ1-2; TRBD1 matches at 9 bases. V was pared by 5 bases and J by 4 bases, with 3 bases of the junction left unmatched. The CDR3 covers 13 residues. Germline lookup yields CDR1 SGHNT and CDR2 YYREEE (reference sequence). In nucleotides, the CDR3 is TGTGCCAGCAGTCAGACAGGGGGCTATGGCTACACCTTC. Translating gives CASSQTGGYGYTF.

The chain employs TRBV6-4 and TRBJ2-7, with 9 bases lining up with TRBD1. J lost 5 bases, V lost 7 bases, and 12 bases had no gene match. This CDR3 region has 15 residues. Germline values: CDR1 MRHNA, CDR2 SNTAGT. The CDR3 region has the DNA TGTGCCAGCAACAAAAGCCGACAGGGGGAACACGAGCAGTACTTC. Translated: CASNKSRQGEHEQYF.

For this clone: An end of the junction differs from the germline gene, which may be a read error. CDR3: CASSVQGGYSNQPQRF. Written as DNA, the CDR3 is TGTGCCAGTAGTGTACAGGGAGGGTATAGCAATCAGCCCCAGCGTTTT. The chain carries TRBV19 and TRBJ1-5; TRBD1 might be the D (6 bases). Per germline, CDR1 LNHDA and CDR2 SQIVND (reference sequence). This CDR3 comprises 16 residues.

The chain carries TRBV2 and TRBJ1-3; D uncertain. This CDR3 spans 16 amino acids. The V gene lost 7 bases and the J gene lost 4 bases, with 20 bases spanning the gap. Germline loops: CDR1 SNHLY, CDR2 FYNNEI. The CDR3 here is CASTRFDLPAGNTIYF. The CDR3 DNA is TGTGCCAGCACGCGGTTCGACCTTCCAGCCGGAAACACCATATATTTT. The whole variable domain, filled in from reference TRBV2 and TRBJ1-3, reads EPEVTQTPSHQVTQMGQEVILRCVPISNHLYFYWYRQILGQKVEFLVSFYNNEISEKSEIFDDQFSVERPDGSNFTLKIRSTKLEDSAMYFCASTRFDLPAGNTIYFGEGSWLTVV.

This chain connects TRBV9 to TRBJ1-1; D remains unclear. This CDR3 is 14 amino acids long. Germline CDR1 SGDLS, CDR2 YYNGEE. Trimming stripped 0 bases from V and 5 bases from J, with 11 bases between. CDR3 DNA: TGTGCCAGCAGCGTAGACGGCTTGAGGACTGAAGCTTTCTTT. Its protein product is CASSVDGLRTEAFF. Supplemented by reference TRBV9 and TRBJ1-1, the full variable domain reads DSGVTQTPKHLITATGQRVTLRCSPRSGDLSVYWYQQSLDQGLQFLIQYYNGEERAKGNILERFSAQQFPDLHSELNLSSLELGDSALYFCASSVDGLRTEAFFGQGTRLTVV.

This clone showed up just a few times. The chain carries TRBV6-4 and TRBJ1-2, with D unresolved. The germline V and J ends were trimmed by 2 bases and 6 bases, with 16 bases remaining between them. The CDR3 has 15 residues. Germline V lookup: CDR1 MRHNA, CDR2 SNTAGT. Here the CDR3 reads CASSDTELPTNGYTF. The CDR3 region has the DNA TGTGCCAGCAGTGACACCGAATTACCAACTAATGGCTACACCTTC.

The rearrangement uses TRBV7-9 and TRBJ1-1; perhaps TRBD1 as D (6 bases). V dropped 1 base and J dropped 5 bases, with 11 bases sitting between them. The CDR3 consists of 14 residues. CDR1 SEHNR and CDR2 FQNEAQ come from the germline V gene (reference sequence). The DNA for the CDR3 is TGTGCCAGCAGCTTAGGTCATACAGGGACTGAAGCTTTCTTT. It encodes CASSLGHTGTEAFF.

V gene TRBV4-1 combines with J gene TRBJ2-3; TRBD2 matches 9 bases. This CDR3 spans 16 amino acids. Germline V lookup: CDR1 MGHRA, CDR2 YSYEKL. V trimming: 0 bases; J trimming: 1 base; junction bases outside the gene matches: 2. DNA for the CDR3: TGCGCCAGCAGCCAAGAGGTAGCGGGGGGCACAGATACGCAGTATTTT. This translates into CASSQEVAGGTDTQYF.

The chain recombines TRBV4-3 with TRBJ1-2, with D tentatively TRBD1 (5 bases). CDR3 length: 18 amino acids. V lost 0 bases and J lost 4, with 21 bases in between. Germline lookup yields CDR1 LGHNA and CDR2 YSLEER. CDR3 region: CASSQDPGHLEWGYGYTF. DNA for the CDR3: TGCGCCAGCAGCCAAGATCCCGGACACCTGGAGTGGGGCTATGGCTACACCTTC.

The chain has TRBV29-1 and TRBJ2-1; 13 bases are shared with TRBD2. The CDR3 is 17 residues long. Trimming took 3 bases from V and 0 from J; bases not matched to a gene: 5. Germline assignment: CDR1 SQVTM and CDR2 ANQGSEA. The CDR3 nucleotides are TGCAGCGTTGAGGGACTAGCGGGGACCACCTCCTACAATGAGCAGTTCTTC. It encodes CSVEGLAGTTSYNEQFF.

This clone was found once. The chain recombines TRBV18 with TRBJ2-1; 7 nucleotides match TRBD1. The ends lost 3 bases at V and 5 bases at J; junction bases unmatched: 4. This CDR3 is 14 amino acids long. CDR1 KGHSH and CDR2 LQKENI come from the germline V gene. CDR3 loop: CASSPGQNDNEQFF. The CDR3 DNA reads TGTGCCAGCTCACCGGGACAGAATGACAATGAGCAGTTCTTC. Supplemented by reference TRBV18 and TRBJ2-1, the full variable domain reads NAGVMQNPRHLVRRRGQEARLRCSPMKGHSHVYWYRQLPEEGLKFMVYLQKENIIDESGMPKERFSAEFPKEGPSILRIQQVVRGDSAAYFCASSPGQNDNEQFFGPGTRLTVL.

This clone was detected only once. The chain joins TRBV5-6 to TRBJ1-3; tentative D call: TRBD1 (6 bases). Trimming removed 4 bases at V and 1 base at J, with 18 bases between. There are 17 residues in the CDR3. Germline-derived CDR1 and CDR2 are SGHDT and YYEEEE. CDR3 bases: TGTGCCAGCAGCCCCCTAGGGACATCGAAATCTGGAAACACCATATATTTT. Its protein is CASSPLGTSKSGNTIYF.

CDR3 protein: CASSHQNTEAFF. The DNA for the CDR3 is TGCGCCAGCAGCCACCAGAACACTGAAGCTTTCTTT. This rearrangement joins TRBV4-1 to TRBJ1-1; D not certain. Germline assignment: CDR1 MGHRA and CDR2 YSYEKL. V was pared by 3 bases and J by 1 base, with 3 bases between. This CDR3 region has 12 residues.

V and J are TRBV5-5 and TRBJ1-5; TRBD1 aligns across 7 bases. The germline V gene encodes CDR1 SGHKS and CDR2 YYEKEE (reference sequence). The CDR3 length is 15 residues. V dropped 4 bases and J dropped 7; count of bases not matched to a gene: 11. The CDR3 sequence is CASSGGTAREQPQHF. CDR3 nucleotide sequence: TGTGCCAGCAGCGGAGGGACAGCTCGGGAGCAGCCCCAGCATTTT.

The V gene is TRBV6-5, the J gene TRBJ2-7; TRBD1 agrees at 8 bases. CDR1 is MNHEY and CDR2 is SVGAGI in the germline V gene. This CDR3 spans 15 amino acids. The junction had 12 bases not matched to a gene; V was cut back by 5 bases and J by 6 bases. In nucleotides, the CDR3 is TGTGCCAGCAGTACCGGACAGGGACCGTCGGGCGAGCAGTACTTC. Translating gives CASSTGQGPSGEQYF.

The chain is built from TRBV2 and TRBJ1-1; TRBD1 matches at 7 bases. Germline loops: CDR1 SNHLY, CDR2 FYNNEI. J lost 1 base, V lost 8 bases, and 10 bases had no gene match. The CDR3 contains 15 residues. This CDR3 reads CASCTTGQKNTEAFF. The CDR3, as DNA: TGTGCCAGCTGCACAACGGGACAGAAGAACACTGAAGCTTTCTTT.

Only a few counts were recorded for this clone. The chain combines TRBV7-9 with TRBJ1-2; D is uncertain. The CDR3 spans 12 residues. V shed 5 bases and J shed 2 bases, with 6 bases lying between them. The germline gives CDR1 SEHNR, CDR2 FQNEAQ (reference sequence). The CDR3 spells CASSAQNYGYTF. The CDR3 coding sequence is TGTGCCAGCAGCGCACAAAACTATGGCTACACCTTC.

The genes are TRBV5-8 and TRBJ1-4; possibly TRBD1 for D (5 bases). Between the trimmed V and J ends, which lost 4 bases and 4 bases, there was a span of 14 bases. Germline V gene sequence: CDR1 SGHTS, CDR2 YDEGEE. The CDR3 is made up of 15 amino acids. The CDR3 DNA follows: TGTGCCAGCAGCGAATACCGAGACAGTAATGAAAAACTGTTTTTT. It codes for CASSEYRDSNEKLFF.

The chain uses TRBV7-3 and TRBJ1-5; weak D call: TRBD1 (6 bases). The ends were cut back, 5 bases at V and 5 bases at J, with 10 bases in the middle. This CDR3 contains 13 residues. Germline V CDR1 and CDR2: SGHTA, FQGTGA. In DNA form, the CDR3 reads TGTGCCAGCAGCCGGGACATAGATCAGCCCCAGCATTTT. Translation: CASSRDIDQPQHF.

DNA of the CDR3: TGTGCCAGCAGCGTAAGGGGGACCTACAATGAGCAGTTCTTC. Residues: CASSVRGTYNEQFF. V and J are TRBV9 and TRBJ2-1, with D maybe TRBD1 (6 bases). In germline, CDR1 is SGDLS, CDR2 YYNGEE. The CDR3 runs to 14 residues. V was shortened by 1 base and J by 2 bases, with 7 bases between the two germline ends.

The CDR3 sequence: CASYPPQGTGVYNEQFF. For the CDR3, the DNA is TGTGCCAGCTACCCTCCCCAGGGGACAGGGGTATACAATGAGCAGTTCTTC. V and J are TRBV28 and TRBJ2-1; 10 nucleotides align to TRBD1. The J segment lost 4 bases and the V segment lost 8 bases, leaving 14 bases of the junction unmatched. The CDR3 loop spans 17 amino acids. CDR1 is MDHEN, CDR2 SYDVKM, per germline.

V gene TRBV6-5 combines with J gene TRBJ2-7; the D is unclear. V lost 4 bases to trimming and J lost 3 bases, with 4 bases between them. The CDR3 loop spans 11 amino acids. From germline, CDR1 is MNHEY and CDR2 SVGAGI. Here the CDR3 DNA reads TGTGCCAGCAGTTCCTACTACGAGCAGTACTTC. It specifies CASSSYYEQYF.

The chain joins TRBV18 to TRBJ1-1; possibly TRBD1 for D (6 bases). Germline V CDR1 and CDR2: KGHSH, LQKENI. This CDR3 is 16 amino acids long. Deletions cut 3 bases from V and 8 bases from J, with 22 bases between. The CDR3 reads CASSPEAGAAYLEAFF. CDR3 coding DNA: TGTGCCAGCTCACCGGAGGCAGGGGCCGCATACCTCGAAGCTTTCTTT. The whole variable domain, filled in from reference TRBV18 and TRBJ1-1, reads NAGVMQNPRHLVRRRGQEARLRCSPMKGHSHVYWYRQLPEEGLKFMVYLQKENIIDESGMPKERFSAEFPKEGPSILRIQQVVRGDSAAYFCASSPEAGAAYLEAFFGQGTRLTVV.

V usage is TRBV5-6 and J usage is TRBJ1-2; D gene unclear. Germline lookup yields CDR1 SGHDT and CDR2 YYEEEE. The CDR3 runs 14 residues. The V and J ends lost 2 bases and 4 bases respectively, with 12 bases between them. This chain's CDR3 is CASSFDWSSYGYTF. CDR3 nucleotide sequence: TGTGCCAGCAGCTTTGACTGGTCTTCCTATGGCTACACCTTC.

This clone appeared a few times. The chain is built from TRBV6-1 and TRBJ2-5, with D unclear. Germline V CDR1 and CDR2: MNHNS, SASEGT. The CDR3 sequence is 10 residues long. The V and J ends lost 6 bases and 7 bases respectively, with 6 bases between them. The CDR3 region is CASSPGTQYF. The CDR3, as DNA: TGTGCCAGCAGCCCGGGGACCCAGTACTTC.

This CDR3 reads CASSLGIHRPLGNTIYF. CDR3 nucleotide sequence: TGCGCCAGCAGCCTCGGGATTCACCGCCCCCTTGGAAACACCATATATTTT. The chain joins TRBV5-1 to TRBJ1-3; D is ambiguous. Germline CDR1 reads SGHRS; CDR2 reads YFSETQ. Deletions cut 4 bases from V and 3 bases from J, with 20 bases between. CDR3 length: 17 amino acids.